The clone carrying this TCR beta chain showed up just a few times. Its specificity is not known. Assay: immunoSEQ multiplex PCR; the TCRdb copy retains only in-frame clones and omits some. The sample lists 550,000 to 850,000 clones, around two thirds occurring once. These data come from a study of shared clonotypes between healthy human individuals. Whole-study results and caveats: Among donors, sharing of clonotypes was expected to be affected by sequencing depth. Four donors held about 5% of naive CD4 clonotypes in common.

Everyone who donated was a Caucasian adult who lived in Nashville, Tennessee. A split of CD4+ cells into CD45RA+ naive and CD45RA-negative memory subsets was performed. The CDR3 sequence is 11 residues long. V was shortened by 0 bases and J by 5 bases, with 3 bases between the two germline ends. Germline-derived CDR1 and CDR2 are DFQATT and SNEGSKA (reference sequence). Sequenced: memory CD4+ T cells sorted from blood. Indicated subset: CD45RA-negative fraction. The TCR was taken from a woman under 40 in good health. The chain couples TRBV20-1 to TRBJ2-3, with D uncertain. The CDR3 region is CSAREKDTQYF. Here the CDR3 DNA reads TGCAGTGCTAGAGAGAAAGATACGCAGTATTTT.